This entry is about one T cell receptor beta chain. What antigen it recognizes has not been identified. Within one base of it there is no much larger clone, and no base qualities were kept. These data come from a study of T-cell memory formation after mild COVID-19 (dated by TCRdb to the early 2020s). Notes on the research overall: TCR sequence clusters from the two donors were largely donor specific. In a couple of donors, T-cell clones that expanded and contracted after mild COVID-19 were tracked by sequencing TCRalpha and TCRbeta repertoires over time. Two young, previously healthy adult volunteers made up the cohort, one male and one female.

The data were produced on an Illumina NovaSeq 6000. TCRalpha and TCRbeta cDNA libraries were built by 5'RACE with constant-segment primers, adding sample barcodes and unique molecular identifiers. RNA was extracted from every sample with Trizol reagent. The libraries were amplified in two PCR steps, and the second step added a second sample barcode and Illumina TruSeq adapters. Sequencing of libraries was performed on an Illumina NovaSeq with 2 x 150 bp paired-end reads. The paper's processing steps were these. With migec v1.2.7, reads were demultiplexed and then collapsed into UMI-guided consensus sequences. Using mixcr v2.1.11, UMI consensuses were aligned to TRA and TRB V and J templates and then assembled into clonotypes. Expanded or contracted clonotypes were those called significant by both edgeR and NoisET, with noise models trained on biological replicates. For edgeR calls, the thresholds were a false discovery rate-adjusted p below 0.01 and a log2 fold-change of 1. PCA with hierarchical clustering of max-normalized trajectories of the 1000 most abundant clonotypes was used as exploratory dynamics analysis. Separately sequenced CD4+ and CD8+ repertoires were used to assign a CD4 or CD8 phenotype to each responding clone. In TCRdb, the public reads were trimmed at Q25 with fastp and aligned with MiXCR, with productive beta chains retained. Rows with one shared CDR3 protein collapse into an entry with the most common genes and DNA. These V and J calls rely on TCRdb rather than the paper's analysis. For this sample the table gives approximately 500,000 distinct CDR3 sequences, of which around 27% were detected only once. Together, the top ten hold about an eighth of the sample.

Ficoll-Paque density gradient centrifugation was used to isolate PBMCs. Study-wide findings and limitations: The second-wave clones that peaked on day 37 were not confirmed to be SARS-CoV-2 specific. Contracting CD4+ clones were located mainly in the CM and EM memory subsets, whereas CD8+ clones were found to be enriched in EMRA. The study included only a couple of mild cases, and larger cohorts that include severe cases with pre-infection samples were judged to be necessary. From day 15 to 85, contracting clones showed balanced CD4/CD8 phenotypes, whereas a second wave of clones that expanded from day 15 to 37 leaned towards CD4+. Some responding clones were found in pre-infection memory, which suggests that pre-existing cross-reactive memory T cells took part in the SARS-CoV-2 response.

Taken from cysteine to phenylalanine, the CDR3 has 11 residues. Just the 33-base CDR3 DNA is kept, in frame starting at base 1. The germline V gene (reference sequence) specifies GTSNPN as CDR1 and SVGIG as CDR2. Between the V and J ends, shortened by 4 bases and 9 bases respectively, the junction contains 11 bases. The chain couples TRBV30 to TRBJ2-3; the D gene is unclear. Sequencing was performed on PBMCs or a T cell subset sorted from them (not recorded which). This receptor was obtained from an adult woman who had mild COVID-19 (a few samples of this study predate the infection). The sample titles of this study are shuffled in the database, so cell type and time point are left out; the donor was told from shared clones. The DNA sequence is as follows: TGTGCCTGGACCCAGTCAGGAACGCAGTATTTT. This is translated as CAWTQSGTQYF.